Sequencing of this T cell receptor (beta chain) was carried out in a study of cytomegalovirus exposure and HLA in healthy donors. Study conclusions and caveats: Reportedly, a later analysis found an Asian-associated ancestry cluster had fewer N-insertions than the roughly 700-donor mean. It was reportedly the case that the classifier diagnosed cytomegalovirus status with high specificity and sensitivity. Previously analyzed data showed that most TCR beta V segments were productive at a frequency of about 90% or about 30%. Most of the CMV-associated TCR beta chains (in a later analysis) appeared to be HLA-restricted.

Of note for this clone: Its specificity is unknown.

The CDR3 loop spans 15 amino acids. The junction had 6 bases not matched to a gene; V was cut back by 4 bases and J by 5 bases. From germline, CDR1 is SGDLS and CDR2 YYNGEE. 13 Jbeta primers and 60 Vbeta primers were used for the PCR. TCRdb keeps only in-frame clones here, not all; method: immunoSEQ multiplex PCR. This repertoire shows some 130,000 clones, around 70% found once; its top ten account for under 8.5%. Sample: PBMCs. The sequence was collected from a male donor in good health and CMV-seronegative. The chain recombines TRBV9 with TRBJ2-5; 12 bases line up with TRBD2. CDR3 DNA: TGTGCCAGCAGCCCCCGACTAGCGGGAGAGGAGACCCAGTACTTC. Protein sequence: CASSPRLAGEETQYF.